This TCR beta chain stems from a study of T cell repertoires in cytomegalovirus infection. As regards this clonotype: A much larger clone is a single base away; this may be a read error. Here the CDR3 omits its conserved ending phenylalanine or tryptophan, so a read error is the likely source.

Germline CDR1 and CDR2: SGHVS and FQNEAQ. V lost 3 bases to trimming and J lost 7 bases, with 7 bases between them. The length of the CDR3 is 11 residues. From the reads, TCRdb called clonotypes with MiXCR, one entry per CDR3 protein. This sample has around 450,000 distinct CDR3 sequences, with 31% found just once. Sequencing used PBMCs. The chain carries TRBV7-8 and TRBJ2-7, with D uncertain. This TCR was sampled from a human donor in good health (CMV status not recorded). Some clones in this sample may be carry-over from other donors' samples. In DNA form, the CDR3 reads TGTGCCAGCAGCTTGACCAGGGAGCAGTACTTA. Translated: CASSLTREQYL.